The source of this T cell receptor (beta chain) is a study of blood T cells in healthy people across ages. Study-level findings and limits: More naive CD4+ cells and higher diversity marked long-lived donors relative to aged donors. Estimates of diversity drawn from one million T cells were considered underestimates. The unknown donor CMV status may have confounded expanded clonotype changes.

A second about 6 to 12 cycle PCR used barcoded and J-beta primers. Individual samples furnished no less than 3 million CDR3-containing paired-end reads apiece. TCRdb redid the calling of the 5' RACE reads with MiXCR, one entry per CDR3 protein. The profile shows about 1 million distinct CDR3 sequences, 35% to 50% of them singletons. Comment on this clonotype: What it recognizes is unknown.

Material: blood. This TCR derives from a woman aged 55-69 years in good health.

CDR3 residues: CSVEYGANEKLFF. The CDR3 DNA sequence: TGCAGCGTTGAGTATGGGGCTAATGAAAAACTGTTTTTT. The rearrangement links TRBV29-1 to TRBJ1-4; no firm D call. Germline V gives CDR1 SQVTM, CDR2 ANQGSEA. V was clipped by 3 bases and J by 3 bases, with 8 bases between them. There are 13 residues in the CDR3.